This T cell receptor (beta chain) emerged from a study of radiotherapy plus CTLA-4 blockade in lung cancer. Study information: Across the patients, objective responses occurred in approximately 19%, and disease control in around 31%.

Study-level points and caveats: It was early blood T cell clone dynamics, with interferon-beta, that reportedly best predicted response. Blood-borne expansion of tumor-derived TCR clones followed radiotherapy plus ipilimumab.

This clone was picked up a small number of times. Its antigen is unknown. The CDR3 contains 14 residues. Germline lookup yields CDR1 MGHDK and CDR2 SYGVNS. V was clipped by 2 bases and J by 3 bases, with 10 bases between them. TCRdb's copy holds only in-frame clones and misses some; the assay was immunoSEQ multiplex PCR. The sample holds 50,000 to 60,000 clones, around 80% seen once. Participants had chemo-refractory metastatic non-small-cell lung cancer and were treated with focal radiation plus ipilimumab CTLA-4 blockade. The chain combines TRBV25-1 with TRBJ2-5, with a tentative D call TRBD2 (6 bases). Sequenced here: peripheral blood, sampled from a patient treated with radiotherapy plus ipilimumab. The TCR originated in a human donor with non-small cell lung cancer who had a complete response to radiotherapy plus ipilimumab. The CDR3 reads CASSERGGKETQYF. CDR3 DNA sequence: TGTGCCAGCAGTGAACGAGGAGGGAAAGAGACCCAGTACTTC.